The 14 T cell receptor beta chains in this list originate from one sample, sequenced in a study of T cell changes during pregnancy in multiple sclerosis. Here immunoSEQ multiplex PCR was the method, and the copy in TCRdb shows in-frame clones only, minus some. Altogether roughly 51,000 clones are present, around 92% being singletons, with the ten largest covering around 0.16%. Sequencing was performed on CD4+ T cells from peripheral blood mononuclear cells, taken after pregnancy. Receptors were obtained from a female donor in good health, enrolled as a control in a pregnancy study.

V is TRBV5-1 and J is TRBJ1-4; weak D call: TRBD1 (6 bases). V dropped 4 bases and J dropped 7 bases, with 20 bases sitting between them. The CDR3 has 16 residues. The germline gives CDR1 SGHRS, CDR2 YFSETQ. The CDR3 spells CASSLVTAGAVEKLFF. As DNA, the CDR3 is TGCGCCAGCAGCCTTGTAACGGCGGGGGCGGTTGAAAAACTGTTTTTT.

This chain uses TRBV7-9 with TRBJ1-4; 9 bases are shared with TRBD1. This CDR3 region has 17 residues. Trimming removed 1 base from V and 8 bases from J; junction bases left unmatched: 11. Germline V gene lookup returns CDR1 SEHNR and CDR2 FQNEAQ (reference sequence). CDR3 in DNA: TGTGCCAGCAGCTTAGTACCCGGGACAGGGTCCCACGAAAAACTGTTTTTT. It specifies CASSLVPGTGSHEKLFF.

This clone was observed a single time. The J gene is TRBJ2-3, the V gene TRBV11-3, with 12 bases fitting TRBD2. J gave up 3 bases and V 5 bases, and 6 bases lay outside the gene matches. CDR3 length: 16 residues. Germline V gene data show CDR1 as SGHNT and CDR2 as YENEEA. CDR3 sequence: CASSPGLAGTTDTQYF. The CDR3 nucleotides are TGTGCCAGCAGCCCCGGACTAGCGGGGACAACAGATACGCAGTATTTT.

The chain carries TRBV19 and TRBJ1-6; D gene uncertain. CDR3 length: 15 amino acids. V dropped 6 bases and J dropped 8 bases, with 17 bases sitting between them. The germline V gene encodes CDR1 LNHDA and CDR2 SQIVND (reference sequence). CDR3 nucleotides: TGTGCCAGTAGATCCTCGGGTACGTGGCATTCACCCCTCCACTTT. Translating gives CASRSSGTWHSPLHF.

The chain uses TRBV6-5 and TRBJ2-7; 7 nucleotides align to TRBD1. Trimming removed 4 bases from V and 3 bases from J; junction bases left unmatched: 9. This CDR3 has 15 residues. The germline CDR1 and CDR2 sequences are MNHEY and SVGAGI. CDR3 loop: CASSSPTGKSYEQYF. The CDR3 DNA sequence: TGTGCCAGCAGTTCCCCGACAGGGAAAAGCTACGAGCAGTACTTC.

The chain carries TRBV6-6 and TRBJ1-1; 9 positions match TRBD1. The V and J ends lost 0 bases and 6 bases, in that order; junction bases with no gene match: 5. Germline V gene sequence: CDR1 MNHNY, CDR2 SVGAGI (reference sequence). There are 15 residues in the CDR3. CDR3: CASSYSEGQGSEAFF. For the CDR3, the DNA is TGTGCCAGCAGTTACTCGGAGGGACAGGGCTCTGAAGCTTTCTTT.

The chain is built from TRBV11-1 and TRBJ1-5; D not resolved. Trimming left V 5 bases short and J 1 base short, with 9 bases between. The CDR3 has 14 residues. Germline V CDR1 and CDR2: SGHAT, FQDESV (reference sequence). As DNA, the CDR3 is TGTGCCAGCAGCCCGGGTGGAAGCAATCAGCCCCAGCATTTT. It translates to CASSPGGSNQPQHF.

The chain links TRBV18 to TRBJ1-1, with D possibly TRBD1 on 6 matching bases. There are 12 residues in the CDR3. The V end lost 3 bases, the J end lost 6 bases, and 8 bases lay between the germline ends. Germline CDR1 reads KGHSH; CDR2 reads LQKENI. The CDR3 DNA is TGTGCCAGCTCACCGAACAGGGCTGAAGCTTTCTTT. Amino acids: CASSPNRAEAFF. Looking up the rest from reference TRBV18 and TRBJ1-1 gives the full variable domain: NAGVMQNPRHLVRRRGQEARLRCSPMKGHSHVYWYRQLPEEGLKFMVYLQKENIIDESGMPKERFSAEFPKEGPSILRIQQVVRGDSAAYFCASSPNRAEAFFGQGTRLTVV.

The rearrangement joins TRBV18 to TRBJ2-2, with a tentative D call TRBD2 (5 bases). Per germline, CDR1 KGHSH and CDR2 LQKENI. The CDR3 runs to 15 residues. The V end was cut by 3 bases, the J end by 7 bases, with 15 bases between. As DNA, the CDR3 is TGTGCCAGCTCACCTGTGGTAGCCGAGGGCGGGGAGCTGTTTTTT. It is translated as CASSPVVAEGGELFF.

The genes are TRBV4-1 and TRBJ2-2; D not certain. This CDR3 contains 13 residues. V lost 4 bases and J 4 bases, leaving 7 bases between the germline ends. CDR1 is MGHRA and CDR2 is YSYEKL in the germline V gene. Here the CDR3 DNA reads TGCGCCAGCAGCCGCGGATCCACCGGGGAGCTGTTTTTT. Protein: CASSRGSTGELFF.

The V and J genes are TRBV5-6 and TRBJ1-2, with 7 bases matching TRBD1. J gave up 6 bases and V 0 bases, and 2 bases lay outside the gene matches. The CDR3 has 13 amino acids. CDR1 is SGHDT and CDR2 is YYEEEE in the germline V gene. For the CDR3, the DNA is TGTGCCAGCAGCTTGGGGGGGACAGATGGCTACACCTTC. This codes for CASSLGGTDGYTF. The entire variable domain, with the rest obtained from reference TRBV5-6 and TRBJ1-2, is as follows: DAGVTQSPTHLIKTRGQQVTLRCSPKSGHDTVSWYQQALGQGPQFIFQYYEEEERQRGNFPDRFSGHQFPNYSSELNVNALLLGDSALYLCASSLGGTDGYTFGSGTRLTVV.

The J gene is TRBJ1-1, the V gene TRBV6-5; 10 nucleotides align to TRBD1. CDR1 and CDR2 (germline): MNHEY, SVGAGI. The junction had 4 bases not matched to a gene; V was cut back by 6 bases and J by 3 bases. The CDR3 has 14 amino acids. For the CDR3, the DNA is TGTGCCAGCAGGCCGGGACAGGGGTACACTGAAGCTTTCTTT. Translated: CASRPGQGYTEAFF.

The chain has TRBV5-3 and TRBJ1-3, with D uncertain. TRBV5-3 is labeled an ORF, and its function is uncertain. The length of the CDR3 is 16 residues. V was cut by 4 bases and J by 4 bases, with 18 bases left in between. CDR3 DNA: TGTGCCAGAAGCCTTAACGGGAATTGGGAGGGAAACACCATATATTTT. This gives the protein CARSLNGNWEGNTIYF.

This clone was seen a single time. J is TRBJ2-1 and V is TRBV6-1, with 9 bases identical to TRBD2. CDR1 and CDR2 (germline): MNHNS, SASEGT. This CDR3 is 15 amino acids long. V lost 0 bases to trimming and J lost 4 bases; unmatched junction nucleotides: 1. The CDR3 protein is CASSEASGGYNEQFF. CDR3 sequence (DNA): TGTGCCAGCAGTGAAGCTAGCGGGGGTTACAATGAGCAGTTCTTC.